The 18 T cell receptor beta chains reported below all come from one sample, sequenced in a study of cytomegalovirus exposure and HLA in healthy donors. PCR employed 60 Vbeta and 13 Jbeta primers. Method: immunoSEQ multiplex PCR; TCRdb's copy keeps in-frame clones and lacks some. The sample has some 78,000 clones, 60% to 80% seen once. The specimen sequenced was PBMCs. Every receptor here comes from a woman between 50 and 59 years old in good health and CMV-seropositive.

This clone came up once. The identical CDR3 is also encoded by other nucleotide sequences in the sample. CDR3: CASSLAGQGAGNTIYF. The CDR3, as DNA: TGTGCCAGCAGCTTGGCGGGACAGGGGGCTGGAAACACCATATATTTT. The gene calls are TRBV5-6 and TRBJ1-3; 11 bases are a match to TRBD1. There are 16 residues in the CDR3. Germline V CDR1 and CDR2: SGHDT, YYEEEE. The ends lost 0 bases at V and 2 bases at J; junction bases unmatched: 1. The variable domain in full, with the rest retrieved from reference TRBV5-6 and TRBJ1-3, is DAGVTQSPTHLIKTRGQQVTLRCSPKSGHDTVSWYQQALGQGPQFIFQYYEEEERQRGNFPDRFSGHQFPNYSSELNVNALLLGDSALYLCASSLAGQGAGNTIYFGEGSWLTVV.

This clone was recorded once. The genes are TRBV5-4 and TRBJ2-3; TRBD2 is a possible D gene (7 bases). V was clipped by 4 bases and J by 4 bases, with 19 bases between them. The germline V gene encodes CDR1 SGHNT and CDR2 YYREEE (reference sequence). The CDR3 length is 16 residues. The CDR3 loop reads CASSLSAGAGADTQYF. The CDR3 DNA reads as TGTGCCAGCAGCCTAAGCGCGGGGGCCGGGGCAGATACGCAGTATTTT.

This sequence joins TRBV5-6 and TRBJ1-3; 7 bases are a match to TRBD1. Germline CDR1 SGHDT, CDR2 YYEEEE. V lost 6 bases and J lost 7; bases outside the gene matches: 7. This CDR3 has 13 residues. The CDR3 DNA sequence: TGTGCCAGCACCCTTAGGGGGCGGAACACCATATATTTT. It translates to CASTLRGRNTIYF.

This sequence joins TRBV7-9 and TRBJ2-2, with 7 bases matching TRBD1. The CDR3 contains 19 residues. Germline CDR1 reads SEHNR; CDR2 reads FQNEAQ (reference sequence). With 8 bases clipped from V and 1 base from J, the junction kept 19 bases outside the gene matches. CDR3 nucleotide sequence: TGTGCCAGCTGGAAGGGGGCAGGGGTCGTTTCCTTGAACACCGGGGAGCTGTTTTTT. It encodes CASWKGAGVVSLNTGELFF.

This clone occurred once. J is TRBJ1-2 and V is TRBV5-6; no definite D call. V was pared by 4 bases and J by 7 bases, with 11 bases between. The CDR3 contains 12 residues. Germline CDR1 is SGHDT and CDR2 is YYEEEE. The CDR3 loop is CASSPDPGGYTF. The CDR3 DNA reads TGTGCCAGCAGCCCCGACCCAGGTGGCTACACCTTC.

This chain links TRBV7-3 with TRBJ2-5; D not resolved. The V and J ends lost 0 bases and 4 bases respectively, with 12 bases between them. The CDR3 runs 15 residues. Germline-derived CDR1 and CDR2 are SGHTA and FQGTGA. The CDR3 loop is CASSLTNTPGETQYF. CDR3 bases: TGTGCCAGCAGCTTAACGAACACCCCTGGAGAGACCCAGTACTTC.

This clone has more than one count but fewer than ten. This chain joins TRBV4-1 and TRBJ2-2, with D possibly TRBD2 on 6 matching bases. The germline CDR1 and CDR2 sequences are MGHRA and YSYEKL. The CDR3 length is 17 residues. With 0 bases removed from V and 1 base from J, the gap between germline ends came to 12 bases. For the CDR3, the DNA is TGCGCCAGCAGCCAAGATAAGGGACTGGGGAACACCGGGGAGCTGTTTTTT. Translating it yields CASSQDKGLGNTGELFF.

V and J are TRBV12-1 and TRBJ2-5; TRBD1, the table's D call, lacks a check against the DNA. TRBV12-1 is a known pseudogene. The CDR3 runs to 13 residues. The CDR3: CASSGQAGETQYF. The CDR3 nucleotides are TGTGCCAGCAGCGGACAGGCTGGAGAGACCCAGTACTTC.

The chain has TRBV5-6 and TRBJ2-3; 9 bases are shared with TRBD2. V dropped 4 bases and J dropped 2; count of bases not matched to a gene: 8. From germline, CDR1 is SGHDT and CDR2 YYEEEE. The CDR3 is 16 residues long. For the CDR3, the DNA is TGTGCCAGCAGCAGATTACTAGCGGGCCTCACAGATACGCAGTATTTT. It yields the protein CASSRLLAGLTDTQYF.

The chain uses TRBV23-1 and TRBJ2-4, with D perhaps TRBD1 (5 bases). TRBV23-1 falls under the ORF class, with uncertain function. V lost 4 bases and J 0 bases, leaving 13 bases between the germline ends. The CDR3 consists of 16 residues. The CDR3 reads CASSRARQRAKNIQYF. The DNA for the CDR3 is TGCGCCAGCAGTCGCGCACGACAGAGAGCCAAAAACATTCAGTACTTC.

This chain links TRBV18 with TRBJ1-3; D is undetermined. Germline CDR1 reads KGHSH; CDR2 reads LQKENI. Trimming cost V 3 bases and J 0 bases, with 12 bases left between them. This CDR3 region has 16 residues. CDR3 nucleotides: TGTGCCAGCTCACCCCGTTCAGAATTCTCTGGAAACACCATATATTTT. This gives the protein CASSPRSEFSGNTIYF.

This chain connects TRBV7-8 to TRBJ2-1; D might be TRBD2 (6 bases). This CDR3 has 16 residues. CDR1 is SGHVS and CDR2 is FQNEAQ in the germline V gene. Trimming removed 5 bases at V and 1 base at J, with 15 bases between. The chain's CDR3 is CASSTGTFSSYNEQFF. CDR3 nucleotide sequence: TGTGCCAGCAGCACCGGGACTTTTTCTTCCTACAATGAGCAGTTCTTC. The full variable domain, with the rest looked up from reference TRBV7-8 and TRBJ2-1, is GAGVSQSPRYKVAKRGQDVALRCDPISGHVSLFWYQQALGQGPEFLTYFQNEAQLDKSGLPSDRFFAERPEGSVSTLKIQRTQQEDSAVYLCASSTGTFSSYNEQFFGPGTRLTVL.

The CDR3 DNA is TGCGCCAGCAGCCGGGACAGATCTAACTATGGCTACACCTTC. It specifies CASSRDRSNYGYTF. The chain combines TRBV5-1 with TRBJ1-2; 7 nucleotides match TRBD1. V lost 4 bases and J lost 0; bases outside the gene matches: 3. The V gene's germline CDR1 is SGHRS and CDR2 YFSETQ. CDR3 length equals 14 residues.

The chain uses TRBV5-1 and TRBJ1-1; D unclear. This CDR3 has 14 amino acids. V was clipped by 4 bases and J by 6 bases, with 16 bases between them. Per germline, CDR1 SGHRS and CDR2 YFSETQ. CDR3 sequence (DNA): TGCGCCAGCAGCCTCCCAACGACACACGCTGAAGCTTTCTTT. This codes for CASSLPTTHAEAFF.

The genes are TRBV6-5 and TRBJ2-1; maybe TRBD2 (5 bases). CDR1 MNHEY and CDR2 SVGAGI come from the germline V gene. The CDR3 loop spans 14 amino acids. Trimming took off 2 bases at V and 8 bases at J, with 13 bases between the two ends. CDR3 in DNA: TGTGCCAGCAGTTACGGGCTAGCTGGCGATGAGCAGTTCTTC. This encodes CASSYGLAGDEQFF.

Note on this clone: This CDR3 is also generated by other DNA sequences in the sample. The chain is built from TRBV11-3 and TRBJ1-1; 7 positions agree with TRBD1. With V trimmed by 1 base and J by 4 bases, 9 bases remained unmatched. Per the germline V gene, CDR1 is SGHNT and CDR2 is YENEEA. This CDR3 has 16 residues. The CDR3 DNA sequence: TGTGCCAGCAGCTTAGGCGAAGGGGGCGTTGGCACTGAAGCTTTCTTT. This codes for CASSLGEGGVGTEAFF.

The chain is built from TRBV18 and TRBJ1-4, with TRBD1 identical over 7 bases. The junction had 3 bases not matched to a gene; V was cut back by 0 bases and J by 5 bases. The CDR3 length is 15 residues. Germline V gives CDR1 KGHSH, CDR2 LQKENI. For the CDR3, the DNA is TGTGCCAGCTCACCACCCGGGACAGCCAATGAAAAACTGTTTTTT. Protein product: CASSPPGTANEKLFF.

This clone was found once. The V and J genes are TRBV6-1 and TRBJ2-7; 7 nucleotides match TRBD1. CDR3 length: 13 residues. J gave up 5 bases and V 6 bases, and 7 bases lay outside the gene matches. Germline lookup yields CDR1 MNHNS and CDR2 SASEGT. CDR3 nucleotides: TGTGCCAGCAGCCCGGGACAGTCCGACGAGCAGTACGTC. As protein: CASSPGQSDEQYV.